By frequency, the clone carrying this TCR beta chain registers medium-sized (0.01 to 0.1%). No antigen is known for it. Approximately 36,000 genome equivalents of blood DNA were amplified for TRB. One tube held mixed TRB-A and TRB-B primer pools for touch-down PCR. One entry per CDR3 protein, without DNA, is what TCRdb gives after re-calling the multiplex PCR reads. This sample's table has approximately 6,500 distinct CDR3 sequences. The sample belongs to a study of T cell clusters in autoimmune cytopenias. On the study more broadly: Per sample, median TRB depth was roughly 50,000 reads, yielding a median about 2,000 distinct clonotypes. Overall study results and limits: Healthy donors had around 3.1-fold more exclusive TRB clusters than active autoimmune hepatitis patients.

The receptor's source is a human donor with an autoimmune cytopenia or autoimmune hepatitis (not recorded which). The sample consisted of peripheral blood.

The CDR3 reads CASSPTLAGDTQYF. The chain has TRBV18 and TRBJ2-3; without DNA, the TCRdb call of TRBD2 cannot be checked. Germline lookup yields CDR1 KGHSH and CDR2 LQKENI. The CDR3 is 14 residues long.